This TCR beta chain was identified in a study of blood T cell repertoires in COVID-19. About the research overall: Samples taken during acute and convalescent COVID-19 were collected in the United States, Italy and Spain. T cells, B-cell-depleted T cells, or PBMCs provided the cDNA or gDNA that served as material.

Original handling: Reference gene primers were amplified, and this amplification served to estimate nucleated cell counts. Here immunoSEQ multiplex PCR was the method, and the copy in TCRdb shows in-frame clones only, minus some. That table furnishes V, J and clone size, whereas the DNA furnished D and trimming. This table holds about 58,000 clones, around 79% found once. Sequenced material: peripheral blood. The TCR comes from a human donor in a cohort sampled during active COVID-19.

CDR3 sequence reads: CASSYTTTGKDTEAFF. CDR3 DNA: TGTGCCAGCAGTTACACGACGACAGGGAAGGACACTGAAGCTTTCTTT. The rearrangement joins TRBV6-6 to TRBJ1-1; 7 nucleotides match TRBD1. Germline V lookup: CDR1 MNHNY, CDR2 SVGAGI (reference sequence). The ends lost 2 bases at V and 3 bases at J; junction bases unmatched: 9. This CDR3 is built from 16 residues.